A selection of T cell receptor beta chains follows, all from one sample in a study of blood T cell repertoires in COVID-19. Some clones are missing from TCRdb's copy, which holds only in-frame ones; the method was immunoSEQ multiplex PCR. This table holds about 150,000 clones, around 87% found once. The specimen was peripheral blood. Receptor source: a man older than 75 with acute or convalescent COVID-19. Both conserved end residues are trimmed from each CDR3.

J gene	V gene	CDR3 protein
TRBJ2-7	TRBV6-5	ASRETGGYTYEQY
TRBJ2-7	TRBV7-9	ASSLVTGGGSDEQY
TRBJ2-3	TRBV3-1/TRBV3-2	ASSLYSPPDTQY
TRBJ2-1	TRBV2	ASSPGLLRF
TRBJ2-2	TRBV5-1	ASSSTGTTINTGELF
TRBJ2-1	TRBV7-2	ASSLGGSGGSYNEQF
TRBJ2-3	TRBV6-1	ASSGRRDRVSDTQY
TRBJ1-1	TRBV10-2	ASSDTQGAGTEAF
TRBJ2-1	TRBV7-3	ASSLGGGYNEQF
TRBJ2-3	TRBV9	ASSVLAGSSTDTQY